Below are 8 T cell receptor beta chains sequenced from a single sample in a study of OX40 agonist ivuxolimab in advanced cancers. The receptor library was made with the immunoSEQ multiplex PCR assay. TCRdb's version of the immuneACCESS table is confined to in-frame rearrangements and falls short of the full clone set. An unresolved V gene accounts for under half of the shortfall where checked; the remainder is of unknown origin. In this sample the table shows under 70,000 clones, 85% of which occur a single time. Together, the top ten hold roughly 4% of the sample. Specimen: CD4+ or CD8+ T cells sorted from blood, collected in a trial of the OX40 agonist ivuxolimab. These receptor sequences come from an adult with an advanced solid tumor such as melanoma, head and neck, liver or kidney cancer.

This chain joins TRBV18 and TRBJ1-2; a possible D gene is TRBD1 (5 bases). CDR1 and CDR2 (germline): KGHSH, LQKENI. The CDR3 totals 18 residues. The V end lost 0 bases, the J end lost 4 bases, and 21 bases lay between the germline ends. This CDR3 is CASSPPLGRQAGSYGYTF. The DNA for the CDR3 is TGTGCCAGCTCACCACCCTTGGGACGGCAGGCGGGGTCCTATGGCTACACCTTC.

The rearrangement joins TRBV5-6 to TRBJ1-4; tentative D call: TRBD1 (5 bases). The CDR3 loop spans 13 amino acids. Germline V gives CDR1 SGHDT, CDR2 YYEEEE. Trimming took 0 bases from V and 14 from J, leaving 14 bases between them. The CDR3 reads CASSLVRQGTLFF. CDR3 coding DNA: TGTGCCAGCAGCTTGGTCCGGCAGGGCACTCTGTTTTTT.

The chain recombines TRBV4-1 with TRBJ1-5; D unclear. Germline V gene sequence: CDR1 MGHRA, CDR2 YSYEKL. Trimming cost V 1 base and J 6 bases, with 10 bases left between them. The CDR3 spans 14 residues. DNA for the CDR3: TGCGCCAGCAGCCAAGTTGCGCGCAGTCAGCCCCAGCATTTT. It encodes CASSQVARSQPQHF.

V is TRBV19 and J is TRBJ1-1; tentative D call: TRBD1 (5 bases). Germline CDR1 reads LNHDA; CDR2 reads SQIVND (reference sequence). CDR3 size: 16 residues. Trimming removed 1 base from V and 0 bases from J, with 12 bases in between. CDR3 coding DNA: TGTGCCAGTAGTATAGGTGCCGGGACCGTGAACACTGAAGCTTTCTTT. Encoded protein: CASSIGAGTVNTEAFF.

The chain recombines TRBV6-5 with TRBJ2-7; a possible D gene is TRBD2 (6 bases). Germline assignment: CDR1 MNHEY and CDR2 SVGAGI. The CDR3 runs to 12 residues. The V end was cut by 1 base, the J end by 6 bases, with 7 bases between. This chain's CDR3 is CASSYWGGEQYF. CDR3 DNA: TGTGCCAGCAGTTACTGGGGAGGCGAGCAGTACTTC.

The CDR3 DNA is TGTGCCAGCAGTTTCCGGGGGGCGGTCTACGAGCAGTACTTC. Residues: CASSFRGAVYEQYF. This chain connects TRBV28 to TRBJ2-7; TRBD2 might be the D (7 bases). The V gene's germline CDR1 is MDHEN and CDR2 SYDVKM. Trimming pared 3 bases from V and 3 bases from J, leaving 12 bases between. The CDR3 loop spans 14 amino acids. Based on the CDR3 plus reference TRBV28 and TRBJ2-7, the full variable domain is DVKVTQSSRYLVKRTGEKVFLECVQDMDHENMFWYRQDPGLGLRLIYFSYDVKMKEKGDIPEGYSVSREKKERFSLILESASTNQTSMYLCASSFRGAVYEQYFGPGTRLTVT.

V is TRBV30 and J is TRBJ1-1; D remains ambiguous. The CDR3 spans 11 residues. The V gene's germline CDR1 is GTSNPN and CDR2 SVGIG (reference sequence). The CDR3 DNA is TGTGGCGTGGGCATGAACACTGAAGCTTTCTTT. This gives the protein CGVGMNTEAFF.

The chain links TRBV9 to TRBJ2-1; D may be TRBD2 (6 bases). The CDR3 is made up of 14 amino acids. Looked up from germline, CDR1 is SGDLS and CDR2 is YYNGEE. Deletions cut 3 bases from V and 7 bases from J, with 14 bases between. CDR3 loop: CASSALGTRNEQFF. The CDR3 region has the DNA TGTGCCAGCAGCGCCTTAGGGACTCGAAATGAGCAGTTCTTC.